This T cell receptor beta chain was profiled in a study of cytomegalovirus exposure and HLA in healthy donors (dated by TCRdb to about 2017). As for the study more broadly: In an earlier analysis of approximately 500 of the donors, 250 to 350 Gb of sequence data and approximately 100 million unique TCR beta sequences from 150 million to 200 million T cells were reported. Approximately 300 gigabases of sequencing data and around 90 million unique TCR sequences made up an early release that covered 500 to 650 HLA-typed donors. Of the roughly 400 genotyped donors, over 65% fell in the genetic ancestry cluster associated with self-reported Caucasian donors. The study was designed to test whether signatures of past pathogen exposure could be identified by cataloging public T cell receptors. Using immunosequencing, the study profiled T cell repertoires from 640 or so subjects and related those repertoires to cytomegalovirus serostatus. A separate validation cohort of roughly 130 different subjects was used in addition to the 666-subject first cohort. To predict cytomegalovirus infection status, the study brought together high-throughput TCR immunosequencing, statistical association of individual TCRs with disease status, and machine learning. A later analysis re-examined previously published TCR beta repertoires from roughly 650 donors and added high-resolution HLA genotyping to investigate patterns of TCR occurrence. Rather than drawing on any new phenotypic data, the later analysis identified candidate immune exposures from TCR beta sequences and the way those sequences occurred across donors. An earlier analysis of some 600 of the donors applied high-throughput TCR beta sequencing to assess whether each TCR beta V gene segment acted as functional or pseudogenic. Donor age, sex, ethnicity and CMV serostatus were compiled together with the repertoire data. A later genetic analysis used genome-wide SNP genotypes for about three fifths of the 666 donors, treating that subset as a discovery cohort. Every repertoire in the discovery cohort had been generated on one and the same sequencing platform. Class I and class II HLA loci were covered by the typing at four-digit resolution. The number of typed donors differed by locus: about 620-630 for A, B, C, DRB1 and DQB1; some 500 for DQA1; 606 for DPA1; and some 470 for DPB1. Roughly 5 DR-DQ haplotypes were handled as single units for association and clustering, since linkage in the cohort was strong. On average, roughly 240,000 unique TCR beta nucleotide sequences were sequenced per donor among about 400 genotyped donors of the cohort, with roughly 18% of those sequences being non-productive.

In total, approximately 700 healthy bone marrow donors made up the cohort. Cohort members were all nominally healthy when sampled, although unrecorded immune exposures were likely present. The donor tested CMV seropositive and was one of the 289 seropositive cohort members. Every donor gave a peripheral blood sample, and the peripheral blood mononuclear cells from that sample were used for TCR beta sequencing. The Qiagen DNeasy Blood Extraction Kit was used to extract genomic DNA from the blood cell samples. This clone has just a few counts. This clone's antigen is unknown. No base-level quality is on record; no much larger clone is a single base apart. From a lookup of the germline V gene, CDR1 and CDR2 are MDHEN and SYDVKM. The CDR3, cysteine through phenylalanine, is 15 amino acids long. The DNA shown is the 45-base CDR3, in frame from base 1. V and J are trimmed by 6 bases and 0 bases, and the gene matches miss 2 bases of the junction.

Points the paper makes about the study in general: A cluster of highly shared sequence variants was judged likely to be a technical artifact of the sequencing pipeline. Because counts were too low, approximately 18 rarely observed V segments, including chromosome 9 orphons, were excluded from the earlier analysis of fewer than 650 of the donors. In a later analysis, TCR association rates were found to vary across HLA loci, with the most associated TCRs seen for DRB1 alleles and the fewest for HLA-C alleles. In a later genetic analysis, a missense DCLRE1C variant was associated with V-gene and J-gene trimming of TCR beta chains, and the association was replicated in an independent cohort. Presence/absence analyses assumed roughly uniform sequencing depth across donors, an assumption that may not hold. Because the 87-base-pair reads could not distinguish some IMGT-functional V segments, including TRBV6-2 and TRBV6-3, those segments were excluded. In an earlier analysis of some 500 of the donors, most TCR beta V segments were observed in productive rearrangements about 87% or about 30% of the time, broadly matching IMGT annotations. Most CMV-associated TCR beta chains appeared to be HLA-restricted in a later analysis, and the HLA associations seemed to be driven largely by CMV exposure. In a later analysis, several top co-occurrence clusters were reported to appear linked to parvovirus B19, influenza, CMV and Epstein-Barr virus. In a later analysis, HLA-associated TCR beta chains showed more clonal expansion and lower generation probabilities than non-associated chains that were equally common. Correlated functional status among segregating V segments might be attributable to linkage disequilibrium, but an unknown experimental factor could not be ruled out. Cytomegalovirus status was reported to be diagnosed by the classifier with high specificity and sensitivity in both the original and validation cohorts. A later analysis associated approximately 17,000 TCR beta sequences with specific HLA alleles at a false discovery rate of 0.05. A further reported finding was that TCR beta sequences accurately predicted the HLA-A and HLA-B alleles for most subjects in the first cohort. While some public TCRs were present in many individuals, most TCR sequences turned up only very rarely across donors. Strong co-occurrence of HLA alleles, especially DR and DQ, made assigning TCR associations to individual alleles difficult. HLA typing was unavailable for some donors at each locus, so association tests used only the typed subset. Compared with the roughly 720-donor mean, donors in an Asian-associated ancestry cluster had fewer N-insertions in productive TCRs, according to a later genetic analysis. For the cohort, immune exposure information was limited to CMV serostatus. Three of the identified cytomegalovirus-associated TCR beta chains were confirmed in vitro to be specific for cytomegalovirus antigens. According to the authors, the approach could potentially be generalized to other disease states and immunological phenotypes. In the study, around 160 TCR beta chains were listed as associated with cytomegalovirus. The cohort was sequenced for TCR beta chains only, and without alpha or paired-chain data the features that could be detected were limited.

Preparation of the library involved the immunoSEQ multiplex PCR assay. For the multiplex PCR, a mixture combining 60 forward primers for TCR Vbeta segments and 13 reverse primers for TCR Jbeta segments was used. The CDR3 region of rearranged TCR beta genes was amplified from genomic DNA by a multiplex PCR assay. Amplified TCR beta libraries were sequenced as 87-base-pair reads on the Illumina HiSeq System. The study's processing was this. A later analysis tallied about 77 million unique TCR beta chains across the approximately 670 repertoires, and about 12 million of those chains were shared by two or more donors. To remove PCR and sequencing errors, raw reads were error-corrected and collapsed into unique sequences using a nearest-neighbor algorithm that merged closely related sequences. To assign V, D and J gene segments, CDR3 sequences were aligned to IMGT reference sequences. For a sequence to be retained, a match of at least six nucleotides to both a V gene segment and a J gene segment was required. Rearrangements were classified as productive when the CDR3 lacked stop codons and remained in frame with V and J, and all other rearrangements were classified as non-productive. CDR3 was defined by IMGT convention, running from the second conserved V-encoded cysteine to the conserved J-encoded phenylalanine. The earlier analysis of about 590 of the donors excluded sequences that lacked an unambiguous match to a single V gene segment. In an earlier analysis of approximately 500 of the donors, a V segment was called functional when productive rearrangements were above 56.7%, and segregating when the standard deviation between donors exceeded 5%. A statistical classification framework was built to diagnose cytomegalovirus status from the catalog of TCR beta chain sequences. In a later analysis, TCR nucleotide sequences were compared against IMGT/GENE-DB human TR gene sequences so that V and J genes could be assigned. Using the TCRdist pipeline, a later analysis assigned CDR3 sequences along with most-parsimonious VDJ recombination scenarios. A later analysis defined each TCR beta chain by its CDR3 amino acid sequence plus V-gene family, and excluded reads lacking a unique V-gene family. To address suspected cross-contamination and a sequencing artifact, a later analysis removed 450 to 700 highly shared, low-generation-probability nucleotide sequences. For each public chain, a later analysis derived a clonal expansion index from normalized ranks of inferred template counts within each repertoire. A later analysis computed generation probabilities with a VDJ recombination model fitted to out-of-frame rearrangements, and checked the results against IGoR. In a later analysis, TCR-TCR, TCR-HLA and TCR-CMV co-occurrence was scored with hypergeometric tests, and a repertoire-size bias correction was applied to TCR pairs. A later analysis estimated false discovery rates by permuting HLA or CMV assignments 20 times. In a later analysis, co-occurring TCRs were grouped using DBSCAN, with TCRdist sequence similarity added in when clustering inside HLA-allele-positive subsets. Repertoires with fewer than 30,000 or more than 120,000 public chains, plus five repertoires with anomalous nucleotide sharing, were excluded from co-occurrence clustering. In TCRdb, the immuneACCESS table is reduced to in-frame sequences with V and J assigned. These tables do not hold every clone; where another copy was compared, an unresolved V gene accounts for under half, and the others remain unexplained. The DNA was the basis for D and trimming; V, J and clone size are from that table. Across this sample there are 100,000 or so clones, with 70% to 85% seen only once. The ten largest clones represent roughly 9.7% of the sample.

The clonotype comes from a man aged 40-49 years in good health and CMV-seropositive. Specimen: PBMCs. The chain joins TRBV28 to TRBJ2-6; TRBD1 agrees with 7 junctional bases. The CDR3 protein sequence reads: CASRTGSSGANVLTF. The base sequence is TGTGCCAGCAGGACAGGGAGCTCTGGGGCCAACGTCCTGACTTTC.